Below, 5 T cell receptor beta chains from the same sample are listed, as sequenced in a study of blood T cell repertoires in COVID-19. Method: immunoSEQ multiplex PCR; TCRdb's copy keeps in-frame clones and lacks some. The sample has some 64,000 clones; roughly two thirds are singletons. Source material: peripheral blood. These receptors came from a woman aged 70 to 79 with COVID-19, enrolled during active disease.

Many counts were recorded for this clone. The chain links TRBV7-2 to TRBJ2-1; D gene uncertain. The CDR3 is made up of 12 amino acids. The ends were cut back, 5 bases at V and 8 bases at J, with 10 bases in the middle. The germline V gene has CDR1 SGHTA and CDR2 FQGNSA. The CDR3 spells CASSNNRDEQFF. Here the CDR3 DNA reads TGTGCCAGCAGCAACAATCGGGATGAGCAGTTCTTC.

V usage is TRBV9 and J usage is TRBJ2-6; 7 bases are a match to TRBD1. V lost 0 bases, J lost 0 bases, and 6 bases stayed unmatched. Germline V lookup: CDR1 SGDLS, CDR2 YYNGEE. This CDR3 region has 18 residues. CDR3 bases: TGTGCCAGCAGCGTAGATCCAGGGGGTAGCTCTGGGGCCAACGTCCTGACTTTC. It translates to CASSVDPGGSSGANVLTF.

The CDR3 is CASSQNPGQIYGYTF. CDR3 nucleotide sequence: TGCGCCAGCAGCCAGAACCCGGGACAGATCTATGGCTACACCTTC. The gene calls are TRBV4-1 and TRBJ1-2; 7 bases fit TRBD1. Germline V gene data show CDR1 as MGHRA and CDR2 as YSYEKL. V was clipped by 3 bases and J by 4 bases; unmatched bases: 8. The length of the CDR3 is 15 residues.

The chain has TRBV11-3 and TRBJ1-3, with D unresolved. V was pared by 0 bases and J by 0 bases, with 3 bases between. The germline gives CDR1 SGHNT, CDR2 YENEEA. The CDR3 extends over 14 amino acids. CDR3 DNA: TGTGCCAGCAGCTTAGACAACTCTGGAAACACCATATATTTT. Its protein product is CASSLDNSGNTIYF.

This sequence joins TRBV5-5 and TRBJ1-2, with 10 bases lining up with TRBD1. The CDR3 covers 15 residues. Germline V CDR1 and CDR2: SGHKS, YYEKEE (reference sequence). The trim removed 3 bases at V and 2 bases at J, leaving 4 bases unmatched. CDR3 sequence reads: CASSYDRGRNYGYTF. CDR3 in DNA: TGTGCCAGCAGCTATGACAGGGGGCGCAACTATGGCTACACCTTC.